The rows below give T cell receptor beta chains drawn from one sample of a study of blood T cells in healthy people across ages. TCRdb recomputed calls from the 5' RACE reads with MiXCR, one row per CDR3 protein. The sample contains 650,000 to 1,000,000 distinct CDR3 sequences, about 36% of which appear only once. Sequencing was performed on blood. The receptors derive from a man younger than 35 in good health. The CDR3 runs from the conserved cysteine through the conserved F or W. D genes are given only for firm matches. Clone size is given for some rows only: seen once, a few or many times, or a class if the clone is expanded.

abundance	d_gene	v_gene	j_gene	CDR3aa	CDR3nt
few	-	TRBV4-3	TRBJ2-1	CASSQGGALNEQFF	TGCGCCAGCAGCCAAGGGGGGGCTCTGAATGAGCAGTTCTTC
few	-	TRBV7-2	TRBJ1-4	CASSSRDSGEKLFF	TGTGCCAGCAGCTCACGGGATAGTGGCGAAAAACTGTTTTTT
once	-	TRBV12-3/TRBV12-4	TRBJ1-3	CASLTTTGNTIYF	TGTGCCAGCCTCACGACAACCGGAAACACCATATATTTT
few	TRBD1	TRBV4-2	TRBJ1-2	CASSQDLAVGTGYGYTF	TGTGCCAGCAGCCAAGATCTTGCCGTAGGGACAGGTTATGGCTACACCTTC
-	-	TRBV4-2	TRBJ2-3	CASSPAGARHTQYF	TGTGCCAGCAGCCCCGCGGGGGCCCGGCATACGCAGTATTTT
-	-	TRBV4-2	TRBJ2-3	CASSQELGGLNPSQYF	TGTGCCAGCAGCCAAGAGTTGGGCGGACTAAATCCCTCGCAGTATTTT
-	-	TRBV5-5	TRBJ1-1	CASSLVPTTEAFF	TGTGCCAGCAGCTTGGTTCCAACCACTGAAGCTTTCTTT
few	TRBD1	TRBV20-1	TRBJ1-1	CSAPGQGAETEAFF	TGCAGTGCTCCGGGACAGGGGGCAGAAACTGAAGCTTTCTTT
few	TRBD1	TRBV6-2/TRBV6-3	TRBJ2-5	CASSYWTGEEKETQYF	TGTGCCAGCAGTTACTGGACAGGGGAGGAAAAAGAGACCCAGTACTTC
-	-	TRBV30	TRBJ2-7	CAWRSHIAGTKASYEQYF	TGTGCCTGGAGATCCCATATAGCCGGGACAAAGGCCTCCTACGAGCAGTACTTC
few	-	TRBV28	TRBJ2-7	CASSLIREQYF	TGTGCCAGCAGTTTGATCCGGGAGCAGTACTTC
few	-	TRBV13	TRBJ2-7	CASSTTRGAEQYF	TGTGCCAGCAGCACGACGAGGGGGGCCGAGCAGTACTTC
many	-	TRBV7-2	TRBJ2-3	CASSLATPRASTDTQYF	TGTGCCAGCAGCTTAGCGACCCCCAGGGCCTCTACAGATACGCAGTATTTT
few	-	TRBV20-1	TRBJ2-3	CSARRPGITDTQYF	TGCAGTGCTAGAAGGCCGGGAATCACAGATACGCAGTATTTT
-	-	TRBV7-8	TRBJ1-2	CASSQNPTESYGYTF	TGTGCCAGCAGCCAAAACCCGACAGAGAGCTATGGCTACACCTTC
-	TRBD2	TRBV12-3/TRBV12-4	TRBJ2-3	CASKPRLAGSTDTQYF	TGTGCCAGCAAGCCCCGGCTAGCGGGAAGCACAGATACGCAGTATTTT
-	-	TRBV7-9	TRBJ2-7	CASSLGLTSNSYNEQYF	TGTGCCAGCAGCTTAGGATTGACCTCGAACTCCTACAATGAGCAGTACTTC
-	TRBD2	TRBV29-1	TRBJ2-3	CSVGTRVSDTQYF	TGCAGCGTCGGGACTAGAGTATCAGATACGCAGTATTTT
many	-	TRBV7-2	TRBJ2-1	CASSLRGNSYNEQFF	TGTGCCAGCAGCCTACGGGGGAACTCCTACAATGAGCAGTTCTTC
-	TRBD2	TRBV4-1	TRBJ2-3	CASSQVASGSRDTQYF	TGCGCCAGCAGCCAAGTTGCTAGCGGCTCAAGAGATACGCAGTATTTT
few	-	TRBV15	TRBJ2-5	CATSRESETQYF	TGTGCCACCAGCAGAGAGTCGGAGACCCAGTACTTC
-	-	TRBV6-2/TRBV6-3	TRBJ2-1	CASSYTPYNEQFF	TGTGCCAGCAGTTACACCCCCTACAATGAGCAGTTCTTC
-	TRBD1	TRBV5-1	TRBJ2-7	CASRRGGAEDEQYF	TGCGCCAGCAGACGAGGGGGCGCGGAGGACGAGCAGTACTTC
-	-	TRBV7-2	TRBJ2-2	CASSLDSNTGELFF	TGTGCCAGCAGTTTAGACTCAAACACCGGGGAGCTGTTTTTT
-	-	TRBV7-8	TRBJ1-1	CASSLFVGPQGVNTEAFF	TGTGCCAGCAGCTTATTCGTCGGACCACAGGGAGTGAACACTGAAGCTTTCTTT
once	TRBD2	TRBV27	TRBJ2-7	CASSPPPGFREANEQYF	TGTGCCAGCAGTCCCCCTCCCGGATTTCGGGAGGCGAACGAGCAGTACTTC